The 28 T cell receptor beta chains below come from one sample, sequenced in a study of blood T cell repertoires in COVID-19. TCRdb's copy holds only in-frame clones and misses some; the assay was immunoSEQ multiplex PCR. The sample has around 60,000 clones; 80% are singletons. The sequenced material came from peripheral blood. The receptors come from a man aged 25 to 45 with COVID-19, enrolled during active disease.

V and J are TRBV9 and TRBJ2-7; 8 nucleotides align to TRBD1. This CDR3 has 16 amino acids. CDR1 is SGDLS and CDR2 is YYNGEE in the germline V gene. The V gene end was trimmed by 4 bases and the J gene end by 2 bases; junction bases not matched to a gene: 11. CDR3 in DNA: TGTGCCAGCAGCACCCAGTTCCAGGGGGCACCCTACGAGCAGTACTTC. Amino acid sequence: CASSTQFQGAPYEQYF.

This clone was seen only a few times. The CDR3 protein is CASSPLAGNQPQHF. CDR3 DNA: TGTGCCAGCTCACCATTGGCAGGGAATCAGCCCCAGCATTTT. The chain links TRBV18 to TRBJ1-5; TRBD1 might be the D (5 bases). Germline V lookup: CDR1 KGHSH, CDR2 LQKENI. V lost 2 bases and J 4 bases, leaving 9 bases between the germline ends. This CDR3 has 14 residues.

This clone was counted many times. The genes are TRBV12-3 or TRBV12-4 and TRBJ1-2; D call uncertain. Deletions cut 1 base from V and 4 bases from J, with 7 bases between. The CDR3 has 13 residues. Written as DNA, the CDR3 is TGTGCCAGCAGTTTAGGGACTACCTATGGCTACACCTTC. Residues: CASSLGTTYGYTF.

J is TRBJ2-3 and V is TRBV5-6, with TRBD1 as a possible D gene (5 bases). V lost 7 bases and J lost 5, with 11 bases in between. The CDR3 runs to 12 residues. CDR1 SGHDT and CDR2 YYEEEE come from the germline V gene. The CDR3 region is CASALRGDTQYF. CDR3 bases: TGTGCCAGCGCCTTAAGGGGAGATACGCAGTATTTT.

The rearrangement uses TRBV19 and TRBJ1-1, with 8 bases fitting TRBD1. Trimming took 2 bases from V and 1 from J; bases not matched to a gene: 6. Germline V gene lookup returns CDR1 LNHDA and CDR2 SQIVND (reference sequence). This CDR3 has 16 amino acids. CDR3 bases: TGTGCCAGTAGTATAAGACAGGGGACGCCGAACACTGAAGCTTTCTTT. Translation gives CASSIRQGTPNTEAFF. Looking up the rest from reference TRBV19 and TRBJ1-1 gives the full variable domain: DGGITQSPKYLFRKEGQNVTLSCEQNLNHDAMYWYRQDPGQGLRLIYYSQIVNDFQKGDIAEGYSVSREKKESFPLTVTSAQKNPTAFYLCASSIRQGTPNTEAFFGQGTRLTVV.

The rearrangement links TRBV6-4 to TRBJ1-2; D is possibly TRBD1 (6 bases). Germline loops: CDR1 MRHNA, CDR2 SNTAGT. The CDR3 has 15 amino acids. The ends were cut back, 0 bases at V and 4 bases at J, with 12 bases in the middle. The chain's CDR3 is CASSDSRGGSYGYTF. The CDR3 nucleotides read TGTGCCAGCAGTGACTCTCGGGGGGGCTCCTATGGCTACACCTTC.

This chain connects TRBV7-8 to TRBJ2-3, with 9 bases that match TRBD1. Germline loops: CDR1 SGHVS, CDR2 FQNEAQ. The V and J ends lost 4 bases and 4 bases, in that order; junction bases with no gene match: 3. The CDR3 contains 14 residues. The CDR3 reads CASSSRTGADTQYF. The CDR3 DNA is TGTGCCAGCAGCTCCCGGACAGGGGCAGATACGCAGTATTTT.

In DNA, the CDR3 is TGTGCCAGCAGCGCCGGGACTGACTACACAGATACGCAGTATTTT. This encodes CASSAGTDYTDTQYF. The chain uses TRBV2 and TRBJ2-3, with D possibly TRBD2 on 6 matching bases. The CDR3 has 15 amino acids. V was trimmed by 6 bases and J by 2 bases, leaving 15 bases between them. Germline V gene data show CDR1 as SNHLY and CDR2 as FYNNEI.

This clone was recorded once. The rearrangement joins TRBV4-2 to TRBJ2-3, with 7 bases fitting TRBD2. The CDR3 has 15 amino acids. V shed 0 bases and J 6 bases; nucleotides not matched to a gene: 6. Germline lookup yields CDR1 LGHNA and CDR2 YNFKEQ. The DNA of the CDR3 is TGTGCCAGCAGCCAAGATGAAGGTAGCGGGGATACGCAGTATTTT. Protein: CASSQDEGSGDTQYF.

The rearrangement links TRBV9 to TRBJ2-6, with D tentatively TRBD2 (5 bases). The CDR3 spans 16 residues. Germline lookup yields CDR1 SGDLS and CDR2 YYNGEE. V gave up 0 bases and J gave up 4 bases, with 11 bases separating them. CDR3 DNA: TGTGCCAGCAGCGTAGCTCCGGGGTCGGGGGCCAACGTCCTGACTTTC. Its translation is CASSVAPGSGANVLTF.

The chain links TRBV6-2 or TRBV6-3 to TRBJ2-7, with 12 bases matching TRBD2. The CDR3 has 18 residues. CDR1 and CDR2 from the germline V gene are MNHEY and SVGEGT. V dropped 0 bases and J dropped 2; count of bases not matched to a gene: 8. The CDR3 region has the DNA TGTGCCAGCAGTTACTCCGGTACTAGCGGGAGGTCCCCCTACGAGCAGTACTTC. Translation: CASSYSGTSGRSPYEQYF.

V is TRBV3-1 (or the pseudogene TRBV3-2) and J is TRBJ1-6; D is uncertain. This CDR3 is 15 amino acids long. Trimming pared 4 bases from V and 5 bases from J, leaving 12 bases between. Per the germline V gene, CDR1 is LGHDT and CDR2 is YNNKEL (reference sequence). The chain's CDR3 is CASSPTRGNNSPLHF. DNA of the CDR3: TGTGCCAGCAGCCCTACCAGAGGAAATAATTCACCCCTCCACTTT.

The chain joins TRBV9 to TRBJ2-5; 10 positions match TRBD2. Losses at the gene ends were 3 bases for V and 3 bases for J; bases not matched to a gene: 5. Germline-derived CDR1 and CDR2 are SGDLS and YYNGEE. This CDR3 region has 15 residues. The CDR3 DNA reads TGTGCCAGCAGCGACGGACTAGCGGCGAAAGAGACCCAGTACTTC. It is translated as CASSDGLAAKETQYF.

This clone has a single count. The rearrangement joins TRBV18 to TRBJ2-3, with 14 bases that match TRBD2. Trimming took 4 bases from V and 6 from J; bases not matched to a gene: 3. There are 15 residues in the CDR3. Germline values: CDR1 KGHSH, CDR2 LQKENI. The CDR3 DNA reads as TGTGCCAGCTCACAGGGACTAGCGGGAGAGGATACGCAGTATTTT. This translates into CASSQGLAGEDTQYF.

The chain is built from TRBV11-3 and TRBJ1-1; no reliable D call. Germline V lookup: CDR1 SGHNT, CDR2 YENEEA. The CDR3 contains 12 residues. The V end lost 5 bases, the J end lost 3 bases, and 7 bases lay between the germline ends. The CDR3 here is CASSHLDTEAFF. For the CDR3, the DNA is TGTGCCAGCAGCCATTTAGACACTGAAGCTTTCTTT.

This clone was seen only a few times. The chain recombines TRBV2 with TRBJ2-5, with D tentatively TRBD1 (6 bases). Germline values: CDR1 SNHLY, CDR2 FYNNEI. The CDR3 has 13 residues. V dropped 5 bases and J dropped 1 base, with 8 bases sitting between them. This chain's CDR3 is CASSRDTQETQYF. DNA for the CDR3: TGTGCCAGCAGTCGGGACACCCAAGAGACCCAGTACTTC.

V and J are TRBV19 and TRBJ2-5; the D gene is possibly TRBD2 (5 bases). The V gene lost 6 bases and the J gene lost 2 bases, with 10 bases spanning the gap. CDR3 length equals 13 residues. Germline V gives CDR1 LNHDA, CDR2 SQIVND (reference sequence). CDR3 sequence reads: CASRGAVQETQYF. The CDR3 DNA reads as TGTGCCAGTAGGGGAGCAGTACAAGAGACCCAGTACTTC.

The rearrangement links TRBV7-9 to TRBJ2-3; TRBD2 might be the D (5 bases). Germline lookup yields CDR1 SEHNR and CDR2 FQNEAQ (reference sequence). Deletions cut 3 bases from V and 2 bases from J, with 18 bases between. The CDR3 contains 17 residues. CDR3 in DNA: TGTGCCAGCAGCTTCTTCCCGAGACGGGAACACACAGATACGCAGTATTTT. This encodes CASSFFPRREHTDTQYF.

This clone showed up just once. The chain is built from TRBV2 and TRBJ1-1; D gene ambiguous. Per the germline V gene, CDR1 is SNHLY and CDR2 is FYNNEI. The CDR3 is 13 residues long. Deletions cut 2 bases from V and 0 bases from J, with 4 bases between. Here the CDR3 reads CASSELLNTEAFF. For the CDR3, the DNA is TGTGCCAGCAGTGAACTGTTGAACACTGAAGCTTTCTTT.

In this sample, this clone turned up once. The chain couples TRBV7-3 to TRBJ2-3; tentatively, D is TRBD1 (6 bases). The V end was cut by 4 bases, the J end by 5 bases, with 16 bases between. The CDR3 sequence is 15 residues long. Germline values: CDR1 SGHTA, CDR2 FQGTGA. The CDR3 DNA is TGTGCCAGCAGCTCGGAACAGGGTGGCGTAGATACGCAGTATTTT. Residues: CASSSEQGGVDTQYF.

The table lists this clone with a count of one. V is TRBV18 and J is TRBJ1-3, with a weak D call TRBD1 (6 bases). Germline loops: CDR1 KGHSH, CDR2 LQKENI. This CDR3 region has 16 residues. V was shortened by 3 bases and J by 4 bases, with 16 bases between the two germline ends. The CDR3 here is CASSPSPGVLGNTIYF. In DNA, the CDR3 is TGTGCCAGCTCACCCTCCCCAGGGGTCCTCGGAAACACCATATATTTT.

J is TRBJ1-2 and V is TRBV28; 9 nucleotides agree with TRBD1. The CDR3 sequence is 14 residues long. Germline-derived CDR1 and CDR2 are MDHEN and SYDVKM. After removal of 10 bases from V and 8 bases from J, the junction contained 14 bases not matched to a gene. The CDR3 bases are TGTGCCATTGAAAGCGACAGGGGGAAAGGGGGCTACACCTTC. This gives the protein CAIESDRGKGGYTF.

The V and J genes are TRBV28 and TRBJ1-2; D unclear. V was trimmed by 5 bases and J by 8 bases, leaving 27 bases between them. Germline values: CDR1 MDHEN, CDR2 SYDVKM. This CDR3 has 17 residues. The CDR3 region is CASSISGNAPEMGGYTF. The CDR3 coding sequence is TGTGCCAGCAGTATTAGCGGGAATGCCCCTGAAATGGGGGGCTACACCTTC.

The genes are TRBV3-1 (or the pseudogene TRBV3-2) and TRBJ2-2; D possibly corresponds to TRBD1 (6 bases). Germline values: CDR1 LGHDT, CDR2 YNNKEL (reference sequence). V lost 0 bases to trimming and J lost 7 bases, with 12 bases between them. This CDR3 spans 15 amino acids. CDR3 sequence (DNA): TGTGCCAGCAGCCAAGAAGGCAGGGGAAGCGGGGAGCTGTTTTTT. Its protein is CASSQEGRGSGELFF.

The V gene is TRBV19, the J gene TRBJ2-1, with D possibly matching TRBD1 (5 bases). The germline V gene encodes CDR1 LNHDA and CDR2 SQIVND (reference sequence). The V gene lost 2 bases and the J gene lost 2 bases, with 7 bases spanning the gap. The CDR3 runs to 14 residues. CDR3 DNA: TGTGCCAGTAGTATACAGGGTCCCTACAATGAGCAGTTCTTC. Encoded protein: CASSIQGPYNEQFF.

The genes are TRBV6-4 and TRBJ2-3; D is perhaps TRBD2 (5 bases). The CDR3 length is 13 residues. V dropped 1 base and J dropped 6 bases, with 8 bases sitting between them. Germline V CDR1 and CDR2: MRHNA, SNTAGT. In DNA, the CDR3 is TGTGCCAGCAGTGACTTACCGGGGGATACGCAGTATTTT. The encoded protein is CASSDLPGDTQYF.

The chain couples TRBV3-1 (or the pseudogene TRBV3-2) to TRBJ2-4, with TRBD2 identical over 8 bases. The CDR3 spans 15 residues. After removal of 4 bases from V and 0 bases from J, the junction contained 2 bases not matched to a gene. Per germline, CDR1 LGHDT and CDR2 YNNKEL (reference sequence). The CDR3 spells CASSLAGLAKNIQYF. The CDR3 DNA follows: TGTGCCAGCAGCCTAGCGGGACTAGCCAAAAACATTCAGTACTTC.

The chain uses TRBV7-2 and TRBJ1-2; 9 bases agree with TRBD1. J was trimmed by 11 bases and V by 8 bases; bases with no gene match: 15. CDR3 length equals 14 residues. Germline V CDR1 and CDR2: SGHTA, FQGNSA. Written as DNA, the CDR3 is TGTGCCAGCCGGCCCTCCGGGACAGGGAGGAGGTACACCTTC. This sequence encodes CASRPSGTGRRYTF.